A single sample is the source of the 9 T cell receptor beta chains below, sequenced in a study of blood T cell repertoires in COVID-19. This table comes from immunoSEQ multiplex PCR, and its TCRdb copy is limited to in-frame clones, with some not included. The sample yields 30,000 to 35,000 clones, roughly 88% seen once. The sequenced sample was peripheral blood. The receptors were sampled from a man aged 60 to 69 with COVID-19, enrolled during active disease.

The rearrangement links TRBV7-9 to TRBJ1-2, with TRBD1 as a possible D gene (6 bases). Trimming took off 6 bases at V and 4 bases at J, with 18 bases between the two ends. There are 15 residues in the CDR3. Germline V gene lookup returns CDR1 SEHNR and CDR2 FQNEAQ (reference sequence). The DNA for the CDR3 is TGTGCCAGCAGATCAGGGGCAGGGGCAGGCTATGGCTACACCTTC. Protein sequence: CASRSGAGAGYGYTF.

V usage is TRBV28 and J usage is TRBJ2-1, with 11 bases lining up with TRBD2. V shed 4 bases and J 4 bases; nucleotides not matched to a gene: 18. Germline V gene data show CDR1 as MDHEN and CDR2 as SYDVKM. The CDR3 runs 20 residues. The CDR3 is CASSSYSGLADVLRYNEQFF. The CDR3 nucleotides read TGTGCCAGCAGTTCCTACTCGGGACTAGCGGACGTTCTCAGGTACAATGAGCAGTTCTTC.

This clone was counted once. The chain combines TRBV29-1 with TRBJ1-2; D gene uncertain. CDR1 SQVTM and CDR2 ANQGSEA come from the germline V gene. CDR3 size: 12 residues. V was shortened by 6 bases and J by 5 bases, with 13 bases between the two germline ends. The CDR3 region has the DNA TGCAGCGTACGGGAGGGAGCTTATGGCTACACCTTC. Its protein product is CSVREGAYGYTF. The full variable domain, its missing parts supplied by reference TRBV29-1 and TRBJ1-2, is SAVISQKPSRDICQRGTSLTIQCQVDSQVTMMFWYRQQPGQSLTLIATANQGSEATYESGFVIDKFPISRPNLTFSTLTVSNMSPEDSSIYLCSVREGAYGYTFGSGTRLTVV.

This chain uses TRBV28 with TRBJ2-7, with 7 bases aligning to TRBD2. The CDR3 is 14 residues long. V trimming: 3 bases; J trimming: 1 base; junction bases outside the gene matches: 3. The germline CDR1 and CDR2 sequences are MDHEN and SYDVKM. The chain's CDR3 is CASSFSGDSYEQYF. The CDR3 DNA follows: TGTGCCAGCAGTTTCAGCGGGGATTCCTACGAGCAGTACTTC.

The chain couples TRBV28 to TRBJ1-5; TRBD1 matches at 8 bases. The CDR3 extends over 18 amino acids. J lost 6 bases, V lost 4 bases, and 17 bases had no gene match. The V gene's germline CDR1 is MDHEN and CDR2 SYDVKM. The CDR3 DNA reads TGTGCCAGCAGTTCAGGCCAGGGGGCGCTCGAGGAGGGTCAGCCCCAGCATTTT. Protein product: CASSSGQGALEEGQPQHF.

This chain uses TRBV6-6 with TRBJ2-6, with D unresolved. V dropped 8 bases and J dropped 0 bases, with 11 bases sitting between them. The length of the CDR3 is 15 residues. Germline loops: CDR1 MNHNY, CDR2 SVGAGI (reference sequence). The CDR3 loop reads CASGDGRSGANVLTF. In DNA, the CDR3 is TGTGCCAGCGGAGACGGCCGCTCTGGGGCCAACGTCCTGACTTTC.

The chain recombines TRBV19 with TRBJ1-2; D might be TRBD1 (5 bases). Trimming shortened V by 5 bases and J by 8 bases, and 12 bases separated the two germline ends. Germline V lookup: CDR1 LNHDA, CDR2 SQIVND (reference sequence). The CDR3 runs 12 residues. In DNA, the CDR3 is TGTGCCAGTAGTGGAGGGACCTACGGCTACACCTTC. Translating gives CASSGGTYGYTF. Full variable domain (rest looked up from reference TRBV19 and TRBJ1-2): DGGITQSPKYLFRKEGQNVTLSCEQNLNHDAMYWYRQDPGQGLRLIYYSQIVNDFQKGDIAEGYSVSREKKESFPLTVTSAQKNPTAFYLCASSGGTYGYTFGSGTRLTVV.

Here the CDR3 DNA reads TGTGCCAGCAGCCCAGGAGGCAGGGGAACAGATACGCAGTATTTT. Translated, it gives CASSPGGRGTDTQYF. J is TRBJ2-3 and V is TRBV5-4; a weak D match, TRBD1 (6 bases). Trimming removed 4 bases at V and 3 bases at J, with 15 bases between. Germline lookup yields CDR1 SGHNT and CDR2 YYREEE (reference sequence). The CDR3 has 15 residues.

By its share, this clone is medium-sized. The chain uses TRBV19 and TRBJ2-5; 11 bases agree with TRBD2. The germline V gene has CDR1 LNHDA and CDR2 SQIVND (reference sequence). This CDR3 has 17 residues. The ends lost 1 base at V and 1 base at J; junction bases unmatched: 5. CDR3 DNA sequence: TGTGCCAGTAGTATAGGACTAGCGGGACTTACCCAAGAGACCCAGTACTTC. As protein: CASSIGLAGLTQETQYF.